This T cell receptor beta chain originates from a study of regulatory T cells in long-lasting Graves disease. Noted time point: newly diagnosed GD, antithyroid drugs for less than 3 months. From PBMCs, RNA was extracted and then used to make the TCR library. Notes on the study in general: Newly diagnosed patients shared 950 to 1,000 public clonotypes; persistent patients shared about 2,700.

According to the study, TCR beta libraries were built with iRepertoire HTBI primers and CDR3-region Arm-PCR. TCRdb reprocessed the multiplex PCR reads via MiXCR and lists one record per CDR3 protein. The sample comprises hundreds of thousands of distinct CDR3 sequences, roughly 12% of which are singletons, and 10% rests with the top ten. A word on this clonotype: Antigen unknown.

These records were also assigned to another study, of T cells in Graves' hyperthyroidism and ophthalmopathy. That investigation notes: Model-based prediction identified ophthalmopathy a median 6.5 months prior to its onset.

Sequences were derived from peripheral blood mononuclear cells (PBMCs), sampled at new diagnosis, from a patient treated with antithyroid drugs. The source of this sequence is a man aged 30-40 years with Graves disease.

CDR3: CAISEYRDRQPQHF. The CDR3 DNA reads as TGTGCCATCAGTGAGTACAGGGATCGTCAGCCCCAGCATTTT. V usage is TRBV10-3 and J usage is TRBJ1-5; D is perhaps TRBD1 (6 bases). V dropped 1 base and J dropped 6 bases, with 10 bases sitting between them. CDR3 length: 14 amino acids. The germline V gene encodes CDR1 ENHRY and CDR2 SYGVKD.